Below, one T cell receptor beta chain is given with its context. This entry comes from a study of T-cell reconstitution after alpha-beta-depleted transplantation in children. This CDR3 comprises 16 residues. Germline CDR1 SGHNT, CDR2 YYREEE (reference sequence). V was pared by 0 bases and J by 0 bases, with 9 bases between. Using unique molecular identifiers, the investigators prepared the TCRbeta library. Each CDR3 protein is one row after TCRdb ran MiXCR on the PCR reads. Among some 550,000 distinct CDR3 sequences listed, around 19% were seen once. The chain combines TRBV5-4 with TRBJ2-2; no firm D call. The receptor was isolated from a human donor who donated a stem cell graft to a child with acute lymphoblastic leukemia. This specimen was PBMCs from the stem cell graft donor, taken from the stem cell graft. This CDR3 is CASSLGLETNTGELFF. Here the CDR3 DNA reads TGTGCCAGCAGCTTGGGTTTGGAAACGAACACCGGGGAGCTGTTTTTT.